Listed here is a single TCR beta chain. What it binds is unknown. This sample is part of a study of CD8+ T cells in alopecia areata. Study-level points and caveats: Patients displayed less clarity in TCR sharing than mice, a finding possibly related to HLA.

Reverse transcribed after extraction, RNA yielded cDNA as the sequencing template. Clones were sequenced by immunoSEQ multiplex PCR, and TCRdb holds only the in-frame ones, with some missing. The sample lists a few hundred thousand clones, around three fifths occurring once. CDR1 and CDR2 (germline): SQVTM, ANQGSEA. This CDR3 has 12 residues. The chain combines TRBV29-1 with TRBJ2-1; 8 positions match TRBD1. The sequencing sample was made of CD8+ T cells sorted from blood. This TCR was recovered from a human donor in good health. The CDR3 loop reads CRIGQGGNEQFF. CDR3 DNA: TGCAGAATCGGACAGGGCGGGAATGAGCAGTTCTTC.